These T cell receptor beta chains were read from a single sample in a study of blood T cell repertoires in COVID-19. TCRdb's table, derived via immunoSEQ multiplex PCR, lists solely in-frame clones and lacks some. The sample yields tens of thousands of clones, 76% seen once. Sequences were obtained from peripheral blood. The receptors here all came from a man between 60 and 75 years old with COVID-19, enrolled during active disease. CDR3s include the opening cysteine and the closing phenylalanine or tryptophan. The D gene is left open where the match is weak. Only some rows state a clone size, as once, few, many or a class for expanded clones.

clone_size d_call j_call cdr3_length v_call cdr3_aa cdr3_nt
once NA TRBJ2-7 12 TRBV28 CASSFTGYEQYF TGTGCCAGCAGTTTCACGGGTTACGAGCAGTACTTC
NA TRBD1 TRBJ1-1 13 TRBV7-9 CASSHKTGGRAFF TGTGCCAGCAGCCACAAAACAGGGGGCAGAGCTTTCTTT
NA TRBD1 TRBJ2-5 14 TRBV5-6 CASSPDREGETQYF TGTGCCAGCAGCCCGGACAGGGAAGGGGAGACCCAGTACTTC
NA NA TRBJ2-7 13 TRBV30 CAWEIAGSYEQYF TGTGCCTGGGAGATAGCAGGGTCCTACGAGCAGTACTTC
NA TRBD2 TRBJ2-3 14 TRBV28 CASSLGGDRGTQYF TGTGCCAGCAGTTTGGGGGGGGATAGAGGTACGCAGTATTTT
NA NA TRBJ1-5 14 TRBV3-1/TRBV3-2 CASSPGTSNQPQHF TGTGCCAGCAGCCCAGGGACAAGCAATCAGCCCCAGCATTTT
NA NA TRBJ1-1 13 TRBV7-2 CASSLVVTTEAFF TGTGCCAGCAGCTTAGTTGTCACAACTGAAGCTTTCTTT
NA NA TRBJ1-3 16 TRBV19 CASSIWSSYSGNTIYF TGTGCCAGTAGTATCTGGAGTTCGTATTCTGGAAACACCATATATTTT
few NA TRBJ1-1 13 TRBV4-2 CASSQQGIGEAFF TGTGCCAGCAGCCAACAGGGTATCGGTGAAGCTTTCTTT
many TRBD1 TRBJ1-5 15 TRBV6-5 CASSQGGHSNQPQHF TGTGCCAGCAGTCAGGGGGGACATAGCAATCAGCCCCAGCATTTT